The 31 T cell receptor beta chains reported below all come from one sample, sequenced in a study of cytomegalovirus exposure and HLA in healthy donors. PCR amplification relied on 60 Vbeta primers (plus 13 Jbeta primers). Data came from immunoSEQ multiplex PCR; TCRdb stores just in-frame clones and leaves some out. The data contain around 140,000 clones, about four fifths of them singletons. The sample comprised PBMCs. These TCRs come from a male donor in good health and CMV-seronegative.

V is TRBV13 and J is TRBJ2-2; 11 positions match TRBD2. Germline trimming cut 0 bases from V and 2 bases from J; bases unmatched to any gene: 2. The CDR3 contains 17 residues. Germline V lookup: CDR1 PRHDT, CDR2 FYEKMQ (reference sequence). DNA of the CDR3: TGTGCCAGCAGCTTAGGGGGACTAGCGGACAACACCGGGGAGCTGTTTTTT. Translating gives CASSLGGLADNTGELFF.

The gene calls are TRBV19 and TRBJ1-5; D not certain. The CDR3 has 13 amino acids. CDR1 and CDR2 from the germline V gene are LNHDA and SQIVND (reference sequence). Trimming cost V 1 base and J 7 bases, with 8 bases left between them. The CDR3 protein is CASSIVAGQPQHF. CDR3 nucleotides: TGTGCCAGTAGTATAGTGGCGGGGCAGCCCCAGCATTTT.

V is TRBV2 and J is TRBJ1-3; no clear D. V gave up 4 bases and J gave up 0 bases, with 10 bases separating them. CDR1 is SNHLY and CDR2 is FYNNEI in the germline V gene. The CDR3 loop spans 15 amino acids. The CDR3, as DNA: TGTGCCAGCAGTGCAAACAGAGCCTCTGGAAACACCATATATTTT. Protein sequence: CASSANRASGNTIYF.

This clone was observed many times. DNA of the CDR3: TGCGCCAGCAGCCAAGATGGTCCGGCTGGGGCCAACGTCCTGACTTTC. This encodes CASSQDGPAGANVLTF. This chain connects TRBV4-3 to TRBJ2-6; D unclear. Germline loops: CDR1 LGHNA, CDR2 YSLEER. The CDR3 consists of 16 residues. V was clipped by 0 bases and J by 2 bases, with 8 bases between them.

The chain carries TRBV2 and TRBJ2-7, with D possibly matching TRBD1 (6 bases). V was trimmed by 3 bases and J by 0 bases, leaving 9 bases between them. The CDR3 consists of 14 residues. Germline CDR1 reads SNHLY; CDR2 reads FYNNEI. The CDR3 sequence is CASSDQGSSYEQYF. The CDR3 DNA is TGTGCCAGCAGTGATCAGGGGAGCTCCTACGAGCAGTACTTC.

V usage is TRBV5-8 and J usage is TRBJ2-7; 8 bases line up with TRBD1. The J segment lost 3 bases and the V segment lost 4 bases, leaving 6 bases of the junction unmatched. Germline lookup yields CDR1 SGHTS and CDR2 YDEGEE. The CDR3 contains 14 residues. The CDR3 region is CASSPGGENYEQYF. The CDR3 bases are TGTGCCAGCAGCCCAGGGGGCGAGAACTACGAGCAGTACTTC.

The chain recombines TRBV4-1 with TRBJ1-4; 9 bases are a match to TRBD1. V lost 4 bases to trimming and J lost 8 bases; unmatched junction nucleotides: 11. Germline CDR1 is MGHRA and CDR2 is YSYEKL. This CDR3 spans 16 amino acids. CDR3 loop: CASSPIYRGQEEKLFF. The DNA of the CDR3 is TGCGCCAGCAGCCCGATTTACAGGGGGCAGGAGGAAAAACTGTTTTTT.

The chain joins TRBV5-4 to TRBJ2-1; the match to TRBD2 covers 7 bases. J gave up 8 bases and V 4 bases, and 3 bases lay outside the gene matches. CDR1 and CDR2 from the germline V gene are SGHNT and YYREEE (reference sequence). The CDR3 is 12 residues long. CDR3: CASSRAGDEQFF. Written as DNA, the CDR3 is TGTGCCAGCAGCCGTGCGGGGGATGAGCAGTTCTTC.

The rearrangement uses TRBV27 and TRBJ2-1; D is unresolved. CDR1 is MNHEY and CDR2 is SMNVEV in the germline V gene (reference sequence). The CDR3 consists of 16 residues. Trimming cost V 3 bases and J 6 bases, with 18 bases left between them. The chain's CDR3 is CASSFFSGNRGNEQFF. In DNA, the CDR3 is TGTGCCAGCAGTTTTTTCTCCGGTAATAGAGGCAATGAGCAGTTCTTC.

The chain is built from TRBV6-5 and TRBJ1-5; 8 bases agree with TRBD1. Germline V gene data show CDR1 as MNHEY and CDR2 as SVGAGI. The ends lost 5 bases at V and 5 bases at J; junction bases unmatched: 2. This CDR3 is built from 13 residues. The CDR3 DNA reads TGTGCCAGCAGTCCAGGGGGCTATCAGCCCCAGCATTTT. Translation: CASSPGGYQPQHF.

This clone was seen a few times. The chain employs TRBV18 and TRBJ1-4; D gene ambiguous. This CDR3 contains 14 residues. V was pared by 2 bases and J by 7 bases, with 11 bases between. Germline CDR1 reads KGHSH; CDR2 reads LQKENI. For the CDR3, the DNA is TGTGCCAGCTCACCAACGGGGATAGGTGAAAAACTGTTTTTT. Translated: CASSPTGIGEKLFF.

This clone was seen just once. The CDR3 reads CASSPRDRVYEQYF. CDR3 coding DNA: TGTGCCAGCTCACCAAGGGACAGGGTGTACGAGCAGTACTTC. The chain recombines TRBV18 with TRBJ2-7; 9 bases line up with TRBD1. The V gene end was trimmed by 2 bases and the J gene end by 4 bases; junction bases not matched to a gene: 3. Looked up from germline, CDR1 is KGHSH and CDR2 is LQKENI. The CDR3 covers 14 residues. Using reference TRBV18 and TRBJ2-7 for the parts outside the CDR3, the full variable domain is NAGVMQNPRHLVRRRGQEARLRCSPMKGHSHVYWYRQLPEEGLKFMVYLQKENIIDESGMPKERFSAEFPKEGPSILRIQQVVRGDSAAYFCASSPRDRVYEQYFGPGTRLTVT.

This clone was recorded only once. The rearrangement links TRBV15 to TRBJ1-6; weak D call: TRBD1 (5 bases). The CDR3 runs 16 residues. The germline V and J ends were trimmed by 0 bases and 8 bases, with 14 bases remaining between them. Germline values: CDR1 LNHNV, CDR2 YYDKDF (reference sequence). CDR3 sequence: CATSREIRVWDSPLHF. The CDR3 DNA reads TGTGCCACCAGCAGAGAGATCAGGGTTTGGGATTCACCCCTCCACTTT.

This sequence joins TRBV7-2 and TRBJ2-2; D is perhaps TRBD1 (5 bases). The CDR3 is 18 amino acids. Germline V gives CDR1 SGHTA, CDR2 FQGNSA. V was clipped by 1 base and J by 4 bases, with 19 bases between them. As DNA, the CDR3 is TGTGCCAGCAGCTTAGTAGGGGATTGGGATGTGGGCACCGGGGAGCTGTTTTTT. Residues: CASSLVGDWDVGTGELFF.

This clone was recorded once. The chain has TRBV7-2 and TRBJ1-5; TRBD1 might be the D (6 bases). The CDR3 loop spans 13 amino acids. The V end was cut by 3 bases, the J end by 6 bases, with 9 bases between. CDR1 is SGHTA, CDR2 FQGNSA, per germline. The CDR3: CASSFEGGQPQHF. The CDR3 nucleotides read TGTGCCAGCAGCTTCGAAGGGGGTCAGCCCCAGCATTTT.

This chain joins TRBV20-1 and TRBJ2-7; D gene ambiguous. This CDR3 region has 10 residues. Germline CDR1 and CDR2: DFQATT and SNEGSKA (reference sequence). Trimming stripped 5 bases from V and 9 bases from J, with 11 bases between. CDR3 nucleotide sequence: TGCAGTGCTGGAAATGGGCGGCAGTACTTC. This codes for CSAGNGRQYF.

In regard to this clone: The sample contains more than one DNA sequence encoding this CDR3. V gene TRBV5-1 combines with J gene TRBJ2-7, with 7 positions matching TRBD1. This CDR3 spans 14 amino acids. Germline values: CDR1 SGHRS, CDR2 YFSETQ. Trimming cost V 0 bases and J 2 bases; bases outside gene matches: 2. For the CDR3, the DNA is TGCGCCAGCAGCTTGGGCGACAGGGCCTACGAGCAGTACTTC. Its translation is CASSLGDRAYEQYF. Drawing the rest from reference TRBV5-1 and TRBJ2-7, the complete variable domain is KAGVTQTPRYLIKTRGQQVTLSCSPISGHRSVSWYQQTPGQGLQFLFEYFSETQRNKGNFPGRFSGRQFSNSRSEMNVSTLELGDSALYLCASSLGDRAYEQYFGPGTRLTVT.

This chain joins TRBV20-1 and TRBJ1-5, with D maybe TRBD1 (5 bases). V lost 5 bases and J lost 12, with 14 bases in between. The CDR3 is 11 residues long. Germline V gene data show CDR1 as DFQATT and CDR2 as SNEGSKA (reference sequence). For the CDR3, the DNA is TGCAGTGCTCCCCAGGGAAATCTCCAGCATTTT. Protein: CSAPQGNLQHF.

V and J are TRBV19 and TRBJ2-7; D gene unclear. In germline, CDR1 is LNHDA, CDR2 SQIVND (reference sequence). This CDR3 comprises 13 residues. The V end lost 0 bases, the J end lost 4 bases, and 7 bases lay between the germline ends. The CDR3 region has the DNA TGTGCCAGTAGTATAGATCGGTGGTACGAGCAGTACTTC. This codes for CASSIDRWYEQYF.

CDR3 sequence: CAISGGGVTYYEQYF. The CDR3 region has the DNA TGTGCCATCAGTGGAGGAGGGGTGACTTACTACGAGCAGTACTTC. The rearrangement joins TRBV10-3 to TRBJ2-7; maybe TRBD2 (6 bases). Germline V gene sequence: CDR1 ENHRY, CDR2 SYGVKD. The CDR3 has 15 residues. V lost 4 bases and J lost 3, with 16 bases in between.

The sample holds a few counts of this clone. The genes are TRBV7-9 and TRBJ1-5, with D perhaps TRBD1 (6 bases). The CDR3 runs 14 residues. Germline CDR1 reads SEHNR; CDR2 reads FQNEAQ (reference sequence). The V and J ends lost 4 bases and 3 bases respectively, with 10 bases between them. This CDR3 reads CASSSHRVNQPQHF. DNA for the CDR3: TGTGCCAGCAGCTCACACAGGGTCAATCAGCCCCAGCATTTT.

V and J are TRBV19 and TRBJ2-7, with 12 bases aligning to TRBD1. The CDR3 is 15 amino acids. Per the germline V gene, CDR1 is LNHDA and CDR2 is SQIVND (reference sequence). V dropped 4 bases and J dropped 7; count of bases not matched to a gene: 8. CDR3 region: CASSTGTGGLPEQYF. The CDR3 nucleotides are TGTGCCAGTAGTACCGGGACAGGGGGCCTCCCAGAGCAGTACTTC.

The chain links TRBV9 to TRBJ2-7; a possible D gene is TRBD2 (7 bases). V was cut by 0 bases and J by 3 bases, with 13 bases left in between. CDR3 length: 15 residues. Germline V gene sequence: CDR1 SGDLS, CDR2 YYNGEE. Here the CDR3 reads CASSVGEGGRYEQYF. The CDR3 nucleotides read TGTGCCAGCAGCGTAGGGGAGGGGGGCCGCTACGAGCAGTACTTC.

This chain connects TRBV6-1 to TRBJ2-7; 9 bases fit TRBD1. The CDR3 has 14 residues. The ends lost 6 bases at V and 3 bases at J; junction bases unmatched: 6. Germline CDR1 reads MNHNS; CDR2 reads SASEGT. Here the CDR3 DNA reads TGTGCCAGCAGCCCGGGACAGGGAGTCTACGAGCAGTACTTC. Amino acids: CASSPGQGVYEQYF.

The V call is TRBV6-5, the J call TRBJ2-7; 8 bases fit TRBD1. Germline values: CDR1 MNHEY, CDR2 SVGAGI. The CDR3 is 15 residues long. V dropped 0 bases and J dropped 2; count of bases not matched to a gene: 3. In nucleotides, the CDR3 is TGTGCCAGCAGTTACTCCTGGACAGGGCCCTACGAGCAGTACTTC. This sequence encodes CASSYSWTGPYEQYF.

The V and J genes are TRBV4-1 and TRBJ1-2; D is uncertain. Per germline, CDR1 MGHRA and CDR2 YSYEKL. This CDR3 region has 15 residues. V was pared by 5 bases and J by 0 bases, with 13 bases between. In DNA, the CDR3 is TGCGCCAGCAGCGTTGCAGGTGGGCCTAACTATGGCTACACCTTC. This sequence encodes CASSVAGGPNYGYTF.

The chain recombines TRBV2 with TRBJ2-6, with 9 bases that match TRBD1. Per the germline V gene, CDR1 is SNHLY and CDR2 is FYNNEI. This CDR3 is 17 amino acids long. V shed 5 bases, J shed 0 bases, and the junction held 5 bases outside the gene matches. CDR3 DNA: TGTGCCAGCAGTCAGGGACAGGGATTCTCTGGGGCCAACGTCCTGACTTTC. Residues: CASSQGQGFSGANVLTF.

This chain uses TRBV6-1 with TRBJ1-5, with unresolved D. Trimming took 6 bases from V and 2 from J, leaving 14 bases between them. The germline CDR1 and CDR2 sequences are MNHNS and SASEGT. The CDR3 has 15 amino acids. This CDR3 reads CASSPRGMGNQPQHF. CDR3 in DNA: TGTGCCAGCAGCCCCCGGGGTATGGGCAATCAGCCCCAGCATTTT.

The CDR3 loop reads CASSLGASGGPTDTQYF. CDR3 sequence (DNA): TGTGCCAGCAGCTTAGGAGCTAGCGGGGGGCCAACAGATACGCAGTATTTT. The chain couples TRBV11-2 to TRBJ2-3; 11 bases line up with TRBD2. V shed 1 base and J 3 bases; nucleotides not matched to a gene: 6. CDR1 and CDR2 from the germline V gene are SGHAT and FQNNGV. The CDR3 sequence is 17 residues long.

This clone was observed a few times. The V and J genes are TRBV10-3 and TRBJ2-7, with 8 positions matching TRBD2. Germline V CDR1 and CDR2: ENHRY, SYGVKD. J was trimmed by 2 bases and V by 6 bases; bases with no gene match: 6. CDR3 size: 14 residues. The CDR3 reads CAISRAGVTYEQYF. As DNA, the CDR3 is TGTGCCATCAGCCGAGCGGGGGTTACCTACGAGCAGTACTTC.

The chain has TRBV5-4 and TRBJ2-7, with 9 bases identical to TRBD1. The CDR3 is 15 residues long. V trimming: 2 bases; J trimming: 0 bases; junction bases outside the gene matches: 3. The germline V gene has CDR1 SGHNT and CDR2 YYREEE (reference sequence). CDR3: CASSFGQGNSYEQYF. The CDR3 region has the DNA TGTGCCAGCAGCTTCGGACAGGGGAACTCCTACGAGCAGTACTTC.